Sequencing of this TCR beta chain was carried out in a study of control samples from healthy donors and cancer patients. Libraries were prepared by immunoSEQ multiplex PCR; TCRdb keeps only in-frame clonotypes and omits some of them. The table has 150,000 to 200,000 clones, 96% seen once. The CDR3 is 16 amino acids. The germline gives CDR1 MGHRA, CDR2 YSYEKL. V gave up 1 base and J gave up 7 bases, with 19 bases separating them. The clonotype originates from a woman in her 30s in good health. The V and J genes are TRBV4-1 and TRBJ1-2; D possibly corresponds to TRBD1 (6 bases). Sequenced material: blood. Here the CDR3 DNA reads TGCGCCAGCAGCCAAGTCCTTCTCCGCAAAGGGGGTGGCTACACCTTC. This translates into CASSQVLLRKGGGYTF.